This T cell receptor beta chain was profiled in a study of brain T cells in children with intractable seizures. Germline V gives CDR1 SGHRS, CDR2 YFSETQ. This CDR3 has 15 amino acids. Trimming removed 0 bases from V and 6 bases from J; junction bases left unmatched: 2. The table came from immunoSEQ multiplex PCR; TCRdb's copy has only in-frame clones and leaves some out. This sample has under 150,000 clones, with 90% to 95% found just once. This clonotype originated in a boy under two years old with hemimegalencephaly and intractable seizures. This rearrangement joins TRBV5-1 to TRBJ2-1; 11 bases match TRBD2. This specimen was peripheral blood, taken at surgery. In DNA form, the CDR3 reads TGCGCCAGCAGCTTGGGAGGACTAGCGGGCAATGAGCAGTTCTTC. This translates into CASSLGGLAGNEQFF.